The clone carrying this TCR beta chain was observed a handful of times. This record comes from a study of T cell changes during pregnancy in multiple sclerosis. The V gene's germline CDR1 is SGDLS and CDR2 YYNGEE. V lost 3 bases and J lost 6, with 10 bases in between. This CDR3 region has 13 residues. The protocol was immunoSEQ multiplex PCR, while the TCRdb copy is restricted to in-frame clones and leaves out a portion. The data show 23,000 or so clones, 86% seen once. The receptor was isolated from a female donor in good health, enrolled as a control in a pregnancy study. This specimen consisted of CD8+ T cells from peripheral blood mononuclear cells, obtained in the first trimester of pregnancy. The V call is TRBV9, the J call TRBJ2-1; the D is unclear. As DNA, the CDR3 is TGTGCCAGCAGCGCCGGGTTTCCCAATGAGCAGTTCTTC. This codes for CASSAGFPNEQFF.